This T cell receptor (beta chain) was found in a study of PD-L1 blockade in urothelial cancer. Study-wide background: Typically, measured as a median, blood samples had over 120,000 T cells.

Regarding the study as a whole: Larger 3-week expansion of tumor-associated blood clones was seen in durable-benefit patients.

On this clone: Its specificity is not known. The junction departs from the called germline gene at one end, perhaps through a read error.

This CDR3 has 13 amino acids. CDR1 is SSHAT, CDR2 FNYEAQ, per germline (reference sequence). This table comes from immunoSEQ multiplex PCR, and its TCRdb copy is limited to in-frame clones, with some not included. This table holds 25,000 to 30,000 clones, roughly 86% found once. Patients were diagnosed with urothelial carcinoma, either locally advanced or metastatic. The chain is built from TRBV7-7 and TRBJ2-2; D is ambiguous. This receptor was taken from a man aged 45-60 years with urothelial cancer. The sample consisted of PBMCs, taken around atezolizumab (anti-PD-L1) treatment. Here the CDR3 reads CASSLRSAGELFF. CDR3 sequence (DNA): TGTGCTAGCAGCTTACGTTCGGCCGGGGAGCTGTTTTTT.